One T cell receptor (beta chain) is described in this entry. These data are taken from a study of blood T cell repertoires in COVID-19. Sequencing used immunoSEQ multiplex PCR; TCRdb keeps in-frame clones, though not all of them. The table has 150,000 to 200,000 clones, roughly nine tenths seen once. CDR3 size: 16 residues. The trim removed 4 bases at V and 4 bases at J, leaving 5 bases unmatched. Germline assignment: CDR1 LGHDT and CDR2 YNNKEL (reference sequence). The sequence came from a man between 65 and 80 years old with active or convalescent COVID-19. The sample comprised peripheral blood. The chain combines TRBV3-1 (or the pseudogene TRBV3-2) with TRBJ2-5, with TRBD2 matching over 14 bases. CDR3 in amino acids: CASSPGTSGRSETQYF. The CDR3 DNA is TGTGCCAGCAGCCCCGGGACTAGCGGGAGATCAGAGACCCAGTACTTC.